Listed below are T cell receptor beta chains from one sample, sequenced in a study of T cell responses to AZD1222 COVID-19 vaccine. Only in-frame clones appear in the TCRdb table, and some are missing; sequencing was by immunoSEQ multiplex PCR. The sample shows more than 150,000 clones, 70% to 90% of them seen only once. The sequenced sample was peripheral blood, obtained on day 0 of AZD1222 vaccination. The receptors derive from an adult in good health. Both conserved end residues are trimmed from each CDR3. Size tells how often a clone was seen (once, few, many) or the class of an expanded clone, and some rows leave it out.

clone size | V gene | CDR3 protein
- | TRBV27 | ASSFGLGEQF
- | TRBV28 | ASSLQAYGYT
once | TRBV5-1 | ASRPAGIETQY
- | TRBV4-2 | ASSQVTSDAGELF
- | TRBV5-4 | ASSFGTSEGEKLF
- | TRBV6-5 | ASSYSLQGAYTQY
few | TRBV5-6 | ASSLALVGQSVYGYT
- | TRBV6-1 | ASSEQGGLGQPQH
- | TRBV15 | ATSRALQGNGGPGYT
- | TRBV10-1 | ASKTGHELSYNSPLH
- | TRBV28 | ASSLTGVGPQY
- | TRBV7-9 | ASSLANHRTDTQY
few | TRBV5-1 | ASSPGTGGEQY
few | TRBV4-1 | ASSQQPGETQY
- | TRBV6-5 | ASSYRGRVYGYT
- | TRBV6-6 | ASNRGTGELF
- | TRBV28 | ASSSPTASSYNEQF
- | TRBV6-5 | ASSSHATNEKLF
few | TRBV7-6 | ASSLVGTSGRPYEQY
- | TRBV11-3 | ASSLSPPSRGGSYNEQF
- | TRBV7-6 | ASSLVARRNEKLF
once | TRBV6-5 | ASNHRAPNSPLH
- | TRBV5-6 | ASSLGSYGYT
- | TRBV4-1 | ASSHNRGPSGNTIY
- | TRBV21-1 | ASSPGQGQPQH
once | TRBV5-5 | ASSLNEQY
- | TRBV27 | ASSLRFDRNSYGYT
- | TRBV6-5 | ASTYRVDSHNEQF
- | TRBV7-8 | ASSFRGDGASYNEQF
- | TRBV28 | ASESVGIQANYGYT
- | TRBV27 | ASSDRDRAAHEQF
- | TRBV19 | ASSEAGTGGWVTEAF
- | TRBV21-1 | ASSAKGPALTQNSPLH
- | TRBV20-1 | SANTGPGYT
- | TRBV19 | ASSRQAYNSPLH
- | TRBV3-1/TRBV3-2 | ASSQTTSGRVHEQF
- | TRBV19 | ASTHPGTSGRYNEQF
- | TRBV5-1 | ASRGRDITGETQY
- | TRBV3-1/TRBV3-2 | ASSNDREGRGWAEAF
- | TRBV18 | ASSPPGQGVYNEQF
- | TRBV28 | ASQGGLHQPQH
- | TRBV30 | AWSVLNRAGGNTIY
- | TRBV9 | ASSVRAQDQPQH
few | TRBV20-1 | SASDTGNTGELF